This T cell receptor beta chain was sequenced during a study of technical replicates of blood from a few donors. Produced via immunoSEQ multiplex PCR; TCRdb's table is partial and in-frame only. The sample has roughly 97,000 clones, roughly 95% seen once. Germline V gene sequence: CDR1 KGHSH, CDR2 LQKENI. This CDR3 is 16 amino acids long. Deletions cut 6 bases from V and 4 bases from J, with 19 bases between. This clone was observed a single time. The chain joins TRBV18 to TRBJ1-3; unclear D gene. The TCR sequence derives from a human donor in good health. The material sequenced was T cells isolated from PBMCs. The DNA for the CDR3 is TGTGCCAGCTCCCCCCGGACTCCCGGCTCGGGAAACACCATATATTTT. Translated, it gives CASSPRTPGSGNTIYF.